This TCR beta chain was found in a study of blood T cell repertoires in COVID-19 (TCRdb year 2020). Study-level background: Samples covering the acute and convalescent phases of COVID-19 were provided by collaborators in the United States, Italy and Spain. The material from the prospective study consisted of cDNA or gDNA derived from T cells, B-cell-depleted T cells, or PBMCs. Deeply sampled blood TCRbeta repertoires from subjects exposed to, actively infected with, or recovered from COVID-19 were included in the dataset. A freely available public database, intended as a resource for researchers studying the immune response to SARS-CoV-2, is where the repertoires were released. Samples were obtained from the ongoing ImmuneRACE study (first 160 participants) and from 1,000 to 1,500 subjects provided by 6 global collaborators. Nearly every sample came with metadata listing a de-identified subject ID, COVID-19 status, age in years and sex. Where HLA class I and class II types were available, the types were taken from metadata supplied by the sample provider, not from assay-based typing.

TCRbeta CDR3 regions were amplified from genomic DNA by means of the immunoSEQ Assay, a bias-controlled multiplex PCR. In the paper's pipeline: Nucleated cell counts per sample were estimated from amplification of reference gene primers within the assay. To quantify the absolute abundance of each unique TCRbeta CDR3 rearrangement, sequence reads were collapsed and filtered. For each sample, productive Simpson clonality was calculated as the square root of Simpson's diversity index across productive rearrangements. The table comes from immuneACCESS by way of TCRdb, which keeps in-frame sequences with V and J called. Part of the clones is missing from these tables; in studies checked, under half for an unresolved V gene and the rest for unknown reasons. The D gene and trimming were derived from the DNA, and the V and J assignments and clone size from that table. This sample gives about 300,000 clones in total; about nine tenths of them show up just once. Approximately 2% of the sample comes from the top ten.

From cysteine to phenylalanine, the CDR3 is 16 amino acids long. The kept DNA is CDR3 alone, 48 bases in frame from the first base. The germline V gene provides CDR1 SNHLY and CDR2 FYNNEI. The germline V end is reduced by 5 bases and the J end by 2 bases; junction bases left unmatched: 9. Note on this clone: No antigen is known for it. Base qualities are not recorded, but no much larger clone differs from it by a single base.

One collaborating source in Seattle enrolled patients while the patients were actively infected and followed the patients over time throughout the course of disease. Whole blood was collected in K2EDTA tubes by collaborating institutions according to the institutions' own protocols. Collaborator samples were shipped for TCRbeta analysis as frozen whole blood, isolated PBMCs, or DNA extracted from either sample type. The paper's findings and limits, for the study overall: Clinical and demographic metadata were provided uncurated, with the amount varying by source and participant.

The sequencing sample was made of peripheral blood. This TCR was recovered from a woman aged 25 to 39 with COVID-19, enrolled during active disease. The chain is encoded by TRBV2 joined to TRBJ2-3; the junction holds 8 bases that match TRBD1. The DNA sequence is given as TGTGCCAGCAGTTCCGACAGGGGAAGGGCCACAGATACGCAGTATTTT. Its coded protein is CASSSDRGRATDTQYF.